This T cell receptor beta chain is from a study of T cell responses to AZD1222 COVID-19 vaccine. Study outcomes and limitations: Clonal diversity was possibly underestimated, and white British individuals and females predominated among donors. Samples come after the peak T cell response, not at day 14.

Only one count was recorded for this clone. The antigen is not known. The protocol was immunoSEQ multiplex PCR, while the TCRdb copy is restricted to in-frame clones and leaves out a portion. The sample has about 120,000 clones, about 93% seen once. This CDR3 has 13 residues. Trimming removed 5 bases from V and 3 bases from J; junction bases left unmatched: 3. Germline-derived CDR1 and CDR2 are MNHEY and SVGEGT. The material was peripheral blood, obtained 28 days after the second AZD1222 dose. The chain joins TRBV6-2 or TRBV6-3 to TRBJ1-1; TRBD1 agrees at 7 bases. The TCR was taken from an adult who received the AZD1222 COVID-19 vaccine. The CDR3 loop is CASSQDRDTEAFF. The CDR3 DNA follows: TGTGCCAGCAGTCAAGACAGGGACACTGAAGCTTTCTTT.